Listed below are T cell receptor beta chains from one sample, sequenced in a study of OX40 agonist ivuxolimab in advanced cancers. Repertoires were generated with immunoSEQ multiplex PCR, while TCRdb's copy carries only in-frame clones and drops some. The data contain roughly 92,000 clones, roughly 89% of them singletons. The sequencing here drew on CD4+ or CD8+ T cells sorted from blood, taken in a trial of the OX40 agonist ivuxolimab. Receptors originate from an adult with an advanced solid tumor such as melanoma, head and neck, liver or kidney cancer. Each CDR3 is given with its conserved first and last residue.

>TRBV5-1
CASSSLEGAYGYTF
>TRBV5-4
CASSWTGRTEAFF
>TRBV7-9
CASSKSHRTESSGANVLTF
>TRBV5-1
CASSPPIAEGRETQYF
>TRBV11-3
CASSLTGIGQPQHF
>TRBV28
CASSLAGGYEQYF
>TRBV5-5
CASSSGQGARYEQYF
>TRBV18
CASSPRRDRDNQPQHF
>TRBV7-2
CASSLAAGADTGELFF
>TRBV11-3
CASSYDRRGETQYF
>TRBV7-9
CASSHPSGLDEQYF
>TRBV19
CASSSQRGYEQYF
>TRBV19
CASSADRTSGANVLTF
>TRBV6-5
CASRTGGWGIEAFF
>TRBV19
CASSGTGVEGNEKLFF
>TRBV2
CASSELGLAGYEQYF
>TRBV29-1
CSAQEATEAFF
>TRBV18
CASSPLTGGHEQFF
>TRBV15
CATSSIQGRGYTF
>TRBV11-1
CASSLGVLLAGGNEQFF
>TRBV6-1
CASSEKVLTLRSYGYTF
>TRBV10-3
CAIRGEGDGYTF
>TRBV11-3
CASSRGQYNEQFF
>TRBV11-2
CASSPPPGTYNEQFF
>TRBV11-2
CASSLESAGGLYEQYF
>TRBV18
CASSPRGDNYGYTF
>TRBV6-5
CASSRRGPDSPLHF
>TRBV4-2
CASRSQGYGNTIYF
>TRBV19
CASSIGQDHNEKLFF
>TRBV5-1
CASSLGLPNTGELFF
>TRBV10-1
CATLLGHMNTEAFF
>TRBV4-2
CASSQERKASGRALGPTDTQYF
>TRBV5-1
CASSLVGYEQYF
>TRBV5-1
CASSLGTGSGGYTF
>TRBV4-3
CASSQGPTSGSNEQFF
>TRBV6-4
CASRGLGTDTQYF
>TRBV4-2
CASSQASSGEVADTQYF
>TRBV6-5
CASSRDTTYEQYF
>TRBV7-2
CASSRRAGQLNTGELFF
>TRBV6-5
CASSRSGAGELFF
>TRBV30
CAWAGHSSTDTQYF
>TRBV10-1
CASGRDEIIYEQYF
>TRBV30
CAWQREGDTQYF
>TRBV9
CASSVFGRASGSKVNEQFF
>TRBV11-2
CASSLAPSTRNYGYTF
>TRBV6-1
CASSERGNQPQHF
>TRBV5-1
CASSLVVGGNEQYF
>TRBV9
CASSVALRSYEQYF
>TRBV6-5
CASSTAGFTNEKLFF